The source of this TCR beta chain is a study of beta chain features in type 1 diabetes. Study at large: Examination spanned approximately 110 million sorted cells from all samples.

A few counts support this clone. Its target is unknown. Trimming took 2 bases from V and 7 from J, leaving 15 bases between them. Germline assignment: CDR1 ENHRY and CDR2 SYGVKD. The CDR3 extends over 15 amino acids. The authors reverse transcribed all of the isolated RNA, so sequencing captured expressed TCRB transcripts. Method: immunoSEQ multiplex PCR; TCRdb's copy keeps in-frame clones and lacks some. The sample consists of almost 350,000 clones, approximately 8.2% of them appearing once. Regarding the study as a whole: Within the patient group, naive, central memory and Treg TCRB repertoires appeared more similar to each other than within healthy donors. For patients and controls alike, PCR might favor shorter templates to the same degree. TCRB rearrangement may or may not be influenced by HLA type; here this remained unresolved.

The specimen sequenced was central memory CD4+ T cells from blood. The receptor was derived from a woman in her late teens or twenties in good health. V and J are TRBV10-3 and TRBJ2-1, with a tentative D call TRBD2 (6 bases). Here the CDR3 reads CAISEPPGVGNEQFF. CDR3 DNA: TGTGCCATCAGTGAGCCACCGGGAGTGGGGAATGAGCAGTTCTTC.